This entry is about one T cell receptor (beta chain). Its specificity is unknown. The data are from a study of PD-1 blockade in classical Hodgkin lymphoma. Study conclusions and caveats: Newly diagnosed patients were reported to start with lower TCR diversity than healthy donors.

Assay: immunoSEQ multiplex PCR; the TCRdb copy retains only in-frame clones and omits some. The data hold roughly 20,000 clones, with roughly 83% observed a single time. Trimming pared 1 base from V and 2 bases from J, leaving 3 bases between. This CDR3 comprises 13 residues. Germline assignment: CDR1 SGHTA and CDR2 FQGNSA. Autologous stem cell transplantation was followed by relapse in every patient, and brentuximab vedotin exposure varied. The chain couples TRBV7-2 to TRBJ1-5, with unresolved D. The sample here was peripheral blood mononuclear cells (PBMCs), taken at baseline. This receptor was taken from a human donor with classical Hodgkin lymphoma. CDR3 region: CASSLVGNQPQHF. The CDR3 region has the DNA TGTGCCAGCAGCTTAGTCGGCAATCAGCCCCAGCATTTT. The whole variable domain, filled in from reference TRBV7-2 and TRBJ1-5, reads GAGVSQSPSNKVTEKGKDVELRCDPISGHTALYWYRQSLGQGLEFLIYFQGNSAPDKSGLPSDRFSAERTGGSVSTLTIQRTQQEDSAVYLCASSLVGNQPQHFGDGTRLSIL.